These T cell receptor beta chains were read from a single sample in a study of blood T cell repertoires in COVID-19. Profiled with immunoSEQ multiplex PCR; TCRdb holds only in-frame clones, not every one. This sample has around 99,000 clones, with approximately 88% found just once. Sequencing was done on a sample of peripheral blood. The receptors originated from a man aged 45-65 years with active or convalescent COVID-19. Each CDR3 is given with its conserved first and last residue. A row's size may be missing; if present it is once, few, many or a size class.

17	TRBV28	-	TRBJ2-1	CASSLGLAGDLRNEQFF
16	TRBV27	few	TRBJ2-7	CASSFFGDSDFYEQYF
16	TRBV18	-	TRBJ1-6	CASSQTPEAYNSPLHF
14	TRBV27	-	TRBJ2-2	CASRSSGRTGELFF
11	TRBV6-5	-	TRBJ2-7	CASSFGGEQYF
20	TRBV5-1	-	TRBJ2-1	CASSLEFAGTRESSYNEQFF
16	TRBV29-1	-	TRBJ1-2	CSVGSRGTGANYGYTF
15	TRBV5-4	-	TRBJ1-1	CASSLAGTVNTEAFF
17	TRBV7-9	-	TRBJ1-4	CASSPGTGTSTNEKLFF
15	TRBV6-2/TRBV6-3	-	TRBJ2-7	CASSYSIGLAREQYF
12	TRBV7-9	-	TRBJ2-1	CASSRENNEQFF
16	TRBV5-1	-	TRBJ2-5	CASRTQPGLARETQYF
14	TRBV6-6	-	TRBJ2-2	CASSQGPGTGELFF
18	TRBV18	-	TRBJ1-3	CASSPIVTGTNRGNTIYF
14	TRBV4-1	-	TRBJ2-3	CASSLSGTADTQYF
14	TRBV27	few	TRBJ2-7	CASSGLAPSYEQYF
13	TRBV14	few	TRBJ1-2	CASSQAGGYGYTF
16	TRBV11-2	-	TRBJ2-2	CASSQEYGLNTGELFF
16	TRBV30	-	TRBJ1-5	CAWSAGAPLSNQPQHF
14	TRBV5-5	-	TRBJ1-2	CASSSVGAAYGYTF
14	TRBV30	-	TRBJ2-4	CAWSPSGYGDIQYF
15	TRBV18	-	TRBJ1-6	CASSRAGGDNSPLHF
14	TRBV7-8	-	TRBJ2-2	CASSFYRGTGELFF
14	TRBV27	-	TRBJ2-7	CASSPPGNLNEQYF
15	TRBV5-4	-	TRBJ2-1	CASSSGLAGGLEQFF
15	TRBV9	-	TRBJ2-1	CASSIFGGAYNEQFF
14	TRBV6-2/TRBV6-3	-	TRBJ2-1	CASSGTSPGSGQFF
18	TRBV28	-	TRBJ2-2	CASSILGGSGMNTGELFF
14	TRBV7-9	-	TRBJ1-2	CASTRQQGINGYTF
14	TRBV6-5	-	TRBJ2-5	CASRALASPETQYF
14	TRBV18	-	TRBJ2-7	CASSPPSGSYEQYF
15	TRBV4-1	-	TRBJ1-1	CASSHPTGGGTEAFF
14	TRBV7-9	-	TRBJ2-5	CASSSAGDRETQYF
16	TRBV4-1	-	TRBJ2-1	CASSLSQRGAYNEQFF
15	TRBV15	-	TRBJ1-3	CATSREGDSGNTIYF
15	TRBV7-8	-	TRBJ2-2	CASSLGIGGTGELFF
16	TRBV5-4	-	TRBJ2-1	CASSLGEGTPYNEQFF
10	TRBV13	-	TRBJ2-7	CASSFLEQYF
16	TRBV10-2	-	TRBJ2-4	CASSDLSSASKNIQYF
15	TRBV4-1	-	TRBJ1-5	CASSIGTGVNQPQHF
14	TRBV9	-	TRBJ2-3	CASSAGLVADTQYF
15	TRBV18	-	TRBJ1-4	CASSLNIATNEKLFF
17	TRBV6-1	-	TRBJ2-7	CASSEPQGRAPSYEQYF
14	TRBV4-1	once	TRBJ2-4	CASSQESYRGIQYF
16	TRBV6-6	-	TRBJ1-3	CASSYSTGIGGNTIYF
14	TRBV19	-	TRBJ1-1	CASSIYQRNTEAFF
14	TRBV28	-	TRBJ1-1	CASSLSSGAREAFF
14	TRBV27	-	TRBJ2-5	CASSLTSPQETQYF
12	TRBV11-2	-	TRBJ1-2	CASSLVGGGYTF
16	TRBV6-5	once	TRBJ2-7	CASSFIPGQGAGEQYF
15	TRBV7-9	-	TRBJ2-5	CASSSIWRDGETQYF
13	TRBV29-1	-	TRBJ2-6	CSVQFSGANVLTF
14	TRBV15	-	TRBJ1-1	CATSREVGPAEAFF
13	TRBV28	-	TRBJ1-3	CASSLGGENTIYF